What follows describes a single TCR beta chain. The record originates from a study of blood T cell repertoires in COVID-19. Study background: The samples span acute and convalescent COVID-19 from the United States, Italy and Spain. T cells, B-cell-depleted T cells, or PBMCs supplied cDNA or gDNA.

Trimming stripped 2 bases from V and 1 base from J, with 23 bases between. The CDR3 is 19 amino acids. Germline V gene lookup returns CDR1 SEHNR and CDR2 FQNEAQ (reference sequence). Clones were read by immunoSEQ multiplex PCR, and TCRdb kept only the in-frame ones, dropping some. The sample contains about 110,000 clones, approximately 82% of which appear only once. The chain couples TRBV7-9 to TRBJ1-1; D gene uncertain. The receptor was isolated from a woman aged 60-75 years with acute or convalescent COVID-19. The specimen sequenced was peripheral blood. The CDR3 reads CASSLSGYTETGKNTEAFF. The CDR3 nucleotides are TGTGCCAGCAGCTTATCCGGCTACACCGAGACGGGGAAGAACACTGAAGCTTTCTTT.